This T cell receptor beta chain was captured by sequencing in a study of a mutant IDH1 vaccine in newly diagnosed glioma. For the study at large: Of the patients given treatment, about 62% were male and 37.5% were female, and a mean age of around 41 years was recorded. Radiotherapy, temozolomide, or both had been given previously, and both were given to most.

Generated by immunoSEQ multiplex PCR, the TCRdb table keeps only in-frame clones and is missing some. The data show more than 25,000 clones, with roughly 80% seen just once and roughly 9.3% held by the top ten. Points from the study as a whole: Variations in leading peripheral T cell clonotypes appeared to have no connection with pseudoprogression.

Germline CDR1 reads ENHRY; CDR2 reads SYGVKD. Trimming pared 3 bases from V and 7 bases from J, leaving 7 bases between. The CDR3 has 12 amino acids. Time point given: week 35, safety follow-up. Each vaccine dose was 300 ug of mutant IDH1 20-mer peptide, with topical imiquimod. Patients, over weeks 1, 3, 5, 7, 11, 15, 19 and 23, received a total of eight vaccinations. As for this clone: Its antigen is not identified.

Sequences were derived from PBMCs, sampled from a glioma patient whose treatment included an IDH1 peptide vaccine. The chain is built from TRBV10-3 and TRBJ2-4; TRBD2 is a possible D gene (6 bases). The source is a woman in her 30s with glioma. Some clones in this sample may be carry-over from other donors' samples. The chain's CDR3 is CAISERGNIQYF. In DNA, the CDR3 is TGTGCCATCAGTGAACGGGGGAACATTCAGTACTTC.